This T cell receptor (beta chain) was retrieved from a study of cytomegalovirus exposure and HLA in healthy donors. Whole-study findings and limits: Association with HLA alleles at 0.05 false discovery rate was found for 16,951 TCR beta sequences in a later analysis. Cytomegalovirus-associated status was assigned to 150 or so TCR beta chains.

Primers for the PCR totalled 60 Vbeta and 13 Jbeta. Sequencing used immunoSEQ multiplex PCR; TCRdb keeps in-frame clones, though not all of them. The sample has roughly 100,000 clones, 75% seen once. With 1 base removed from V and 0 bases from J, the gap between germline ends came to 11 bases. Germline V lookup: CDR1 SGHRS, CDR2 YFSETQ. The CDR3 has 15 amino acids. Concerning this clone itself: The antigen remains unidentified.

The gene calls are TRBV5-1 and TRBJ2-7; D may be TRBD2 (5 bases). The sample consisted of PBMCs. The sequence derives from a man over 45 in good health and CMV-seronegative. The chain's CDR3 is CASSLNAGSSYEQYF. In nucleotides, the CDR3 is TGCGCCAGCAGCTTGAATGCGGGTTCCTCCTACGAGCAGTACTTC.